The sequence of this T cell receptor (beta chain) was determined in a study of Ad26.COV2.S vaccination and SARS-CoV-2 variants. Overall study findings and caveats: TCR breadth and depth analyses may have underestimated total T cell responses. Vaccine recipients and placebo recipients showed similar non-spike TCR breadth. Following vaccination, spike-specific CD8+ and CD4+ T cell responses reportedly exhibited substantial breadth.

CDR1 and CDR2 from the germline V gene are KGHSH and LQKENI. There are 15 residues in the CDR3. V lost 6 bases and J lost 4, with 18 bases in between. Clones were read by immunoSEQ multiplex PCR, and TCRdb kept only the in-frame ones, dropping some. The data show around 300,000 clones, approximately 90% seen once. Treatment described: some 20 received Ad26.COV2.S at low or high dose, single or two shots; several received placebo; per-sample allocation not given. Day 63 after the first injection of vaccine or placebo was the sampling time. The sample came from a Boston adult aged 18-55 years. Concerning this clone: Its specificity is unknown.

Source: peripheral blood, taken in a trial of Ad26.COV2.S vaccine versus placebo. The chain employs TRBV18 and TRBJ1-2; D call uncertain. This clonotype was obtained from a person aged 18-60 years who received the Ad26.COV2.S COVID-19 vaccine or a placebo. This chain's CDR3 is CASSPTTDLSYGYTF. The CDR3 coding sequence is TGTGCCAGCTCTCCGACGACGGATCTGAGCTATGGCTACACCTTC.